A selection of T cell receptor beta chains follows, all from one sample in a study of blood T cell repertoires in COVID-19. Assay: immunoSEQ multiplex PCR; the TCRdb copy retains only in-frame clones and omits some. The sample records roughly 190,000 clones, about 86% being singletons. Sequences were obtained from peripheral blood. The source is a young man with active or convalescent COVID-19. Each CDR3 is given with its conserved first and last residue. The D gene is left open where the match is weak. Rows give clone size only sometimes, using once, few, many, or a class for an expanded clone.

TRBJ2-3 | TRBD2 | 17 | once | TRBV5-4 | TGTGCCAGCAGCCAACCTGGACTAGCGGGGGTCACAGATACGCAGTATTTT | CASSQPGLAGVTDTQYF
TRBJ2-3 | NA | 14 | once | TRBV28 | TGTGCCAGCGGAAGGGGCCTGGGGGCGGATACGCAGTATTTT | CASGRGLGADTQYF
TRBJ2-1 | NA | 13 | few | TRBV30 | TGTGCCTGGAGTGCAAGCGGGTACAATGAGCAGTTCTTC | CAWSASGYNEQFF
TRBJ2-1 | TRBD2 | 15 | NA | TRBV18 | TGTGCCAGCTCACCCGTAGCGGGCTCCTACAATGAGCAGTTCTTC | CASSPVAGSYNEQFF
TRBJ2-1 | TRBD2 | 16 | NA | TRBV6-5 | TGTGCCAGCAGTTACTCCATCCGGGGGGGGAACAATGAGCAGTTCTTC | CASSYSIRGGNNEQFF
TRBJ1-1 | NA | 13 | NA | TRBV6-5 | TGTGCCAGCAGTCCCGGGACTTTCCTAGGAGGGTTCTTT | CASSPGTFLGGFF
TRBJ2-2 | TRBD2 | 16 | few | TRBV6-6 | TGTGCCAGCACCCGACTAGCGGGAGATTCCACCGGGGAGCTGTTTTTT | CASTRLAGDSTGELFF
TRBJ1-2 | NA | 15 | NA | TRBV5-4 | TGTGCCAGCAGCTCTCCCGGGACACCCACGTCCGGCTACACCTTC | CASSSPGTPTSGYTF
TRBJ2-1 | NA | 13 | NA | TRBV14 | TGTGCCAGCAGCCAACAACTAGACGATGAGCAGTTCTTC | CASSQQLDDEQFF
TRBJ1-3 | TRBD1 | 16 | NA | TRBV24-1 | TGTGCCACCAGTGCGTCACAGGGGGCTATTGGAAACACCATATATTTT | CATSASQGAIGNTIYF
TRBJ1-2 | TRBD1 | 16 | NA | TRBV9 | TGTGCCAGCAGTGTAGACGCTGAGGGACAGAGCTATGGCTACACCTTC | CASSVDAEGQSYGYTF
TRBJ2-1 | NA | 15 | NA | TRBV27 | TGTGCCAGCAGTTTATTGGCTAGCGAAATCAATGAGCAGTTCTTC | CASSLLASEINEQFF
TRBJ2-7 | TRBD2 | 17 | once | TRBV14 | TGTGCCAGCAGCCAAGATTGGGCTAGCGGGAGGGCCTACGAGCAGTACTTC | CASSQDWASGRAYEQYF
TRBJ2-5 | NA | 13 | NA | TRBV27 | TGTGCCAGCAGTTTATCCCCCGGGGAGACCCAGTACTTC | CASSLSPGETQYF
TRBJ1-4 | TRBD1 | 14 | NA | TRBV28 | TGTGCCAGCAGTCCGGGACAGAATTGGGAAAAACTGTTTTTT | CASSPGQNWEKLFF
TRBJ1-2 | TRBD1 | 16 | NA | TRBV9 | TGTGCCAGCAGCACCGGACAGGTCCACGGTAACTATGGCTACACCTTC | CASSTGQVHGNYGYTF
TRBJ2-1 | NA | 12 | NA | TRBV5-1 | TGCGCCAGCAGCTTGCTGGAGGATGAGCAGTTCTTC | CASSLLEDEQFF
TRBJ2-5 | TRBD1 | 16 | NA | TRBV7-2 | TGTGCCAGCAGCTTAGAGTGGGACAGGTACCAAGAGACCCAGTACTTC | CASSLEWDRYQETQYF
TRBJ1-5 | NA | 13 | few | TRBV7-2 | TGTGCCAGCAGCTTTTATAGCAATCAGCCCCAGCATTTT | CASSFYSNQPQHF
TRBJ1-2 | NA | 15 | NA | TRBV7-2 | TGTGCCAGCAGCTTAGGTTTCTCGGGGGACTATGGCTACACCTTC | CASSLGFSGDYGYTF
TRBJ2-1 | NA | 14 | NA | TRBV20-1 | TGCAGTGCTAGTGACGTATCGGTCGACAATGAGCAGTTCTTC | CSASDVSVDNEQFF
TRBJ2-4 | TRBD2 | 15 | NA | TRBV6-5 | TGTGCCAGCAGCTCCCTCCCCAGCGGGAGCGGCATTCAGTACTTC | CASSSLPSGSGIQYF
TRBJ1-1 | NA | 13 | once | TRBV2 | TGTGCCAGCAACGGACAGATGAACACTGAAGCTTTCTTT | CASNGQMNTEAFF
TRBJ2-3 | NA | 16 | NA | TRBV7-2 | TGTGCCAGCAGCATCGGGGGAGTATCACGAACAGATACGCAGTATTTT | CASSIGGVSRTDTQYF
TRBJ1-3 | NA | 15 | NA | TRBV2 | TGTGCCAGCAGTACCCTTCGGACATACAGAAACACCATATATTTT | CASSTLRTYRNTIYF
TRBJ2-7 | TRBD1 | 14 | many | TRBV5-1 | TGCGCCAGCAGCGCAACCGGGACAGGGGCCGAGCAGTACTTC | CASSATGTGAEQYF